Following are 14 T cell receptor beta chains from one sample sequenced in a study of cytomegalovirus exposure and HLA in healthy donors. Both 60 Vbeta primers and 13 Jbeta primers went into the PCR. Sequenced by immunoSEQ multiplex PCR; TCRdb stores in-frame clones only, minus some. The sample consists of some 200,000 clones, 79% of them appearing once. Sequencing used PBMCs. The source is a girl aged 5-17 years in good health and CMV-seropositive.

The table lists this clone with a count of one. The chain recombines TRBV10-3 with TRBJ1-6; the D gene is possibly TRBD1 (6 bases). Per the germline V gene, CDR1 is ENHRY and CDR2 is SYGVKD. The CDR3 sequence is 14 residues long. Trimming cost V 2 bases and J 8 bases, with 10 bases left between them. Here the CDR3 reads CAISEGRGYSPLHF. CDR3 coding DNA: TGTGCCATCAGTGAGGGCAGGGGTTATTCACCCCTCCACTTT.

V usage is TRBV30 and J usage is TRBJ1-4, with a possible D match to TRBD1 (5 bases). V was pared by 2 bases and J by 8 bases, with 15 bases between. Germline loops: CDR1 GTSNPN, CDR2 SVGIG (reference sequence). The CDR3 length is 14 residues. CDR3 sequence: CAWSPGRGGEKLFF. CDR3 nucleotide sequence: TGTGCCTGGAGTCCTGGTAGGGGTGGGGAAAAACTGTTTTTT.

This chain connects TRBV10-3 to TRBJ1-4, with D tentatively TRBD1 (5 bases). The ends were cut back, 3 bases at V and 8 bases at J, with 16 bases in the middle. Germline CDR1 ENHRY, CDR2 SYGVKD. CDR3 length: 15 amino acids. The CDR3 sequence: CAISDVGRVGEKLFF. CDR3 DNA: TGTGCCATCAGTGATGTGGGCAGGGTTGGGGAAAAACTGTTTTTT.

The rearrangement links TRBV10-2 to TRBJ1-4, with D possibly TRBD1 on 6 matching bases. Trimming pared 4 bases from V and 4 bases from J, leaving 10 bases between. CDR3 length: 14 residues. CDR1 is WSHSY and CDR2 is SAAADI in the germline V gene. In DNA form, the CDR3 reads TGCGCCAGCAGTGTGGCCAGGGGTAATGAAAAACTGTTTTTT. The encoded protein is CASSVARGNEKLFF.

With regard to this clone: The identical CDR3 is also encoded by other nucleotide sequences in the sample. The chain uses TRBV5-6 and TRBJ1-1; the D is unclear. The CDR3 is 11 amino acids. Germline loops: CDR1 SGHDT, CDR2 YYEEEE. Deletions cut 4 bases from V and 1 base from J, with 2 bases between. The CDR3 region has the DNA TGTGCCAGCAGCCGGAACACTGAAGCTTTCTTT. Translated, it gives CASSRNTEAFF.

V gene TRBV6-1 combines with J gene TRBJ2-5, with 10 bases identical to TRBD2. Germline V CDR1 and CDR2: MNHNS, SASEGT. The CDR3 spans 15 residues. The ends lost 3 bases at V and 4 bases at J; junction bases unmatched: 5. CDR3 bases: TGTGCCAGCAGTGAGCGACTAGCGGGCTTAGAGACCCAGTACTTC. It translates to CASSERLAGLETQYF.

The chain has TRBV9 and TRBJ2-3; 8 bases agree with TRBD2. This CDR3 is 13 amino acids long. Germline V gene lookup returns CDR1 SGDLS and CDR2 YYNGEE. The ends lost 0 bases at V and 10 bases at J; junction bases unmatched: 4. CDR3 sequence reads: CASSVDPGGAQYF. CDR3 nucleotide sequence: TGTGCCAGCAGCGTAGACCCCGGGGGGGCGCAGTATTTT.

The J gene is TRBJ2-1, the V gene TRBV21-1; the DNA was not compared with TRBD2, the D call given in the table. TRBV21-1 is a listed pseudogene. This CDR3 region has 16 residues. CDR3 protein: CASRRSRGGPYNEQFF. The CDR3 DNA is TGTGCCAGCAGGAGGAGCCGGGGGGGCCCCTACAATGAGCAGTTCTTC.

The V gene is TRBV27, the J gene TRBJ2-7; no clear D. Germline assignment: CDR1 MNHEY and CDR2 SMNVEV (reference sequence). Trimming took 4 bases from V and 5 from J, leaving 9 bases between them. The CDR3 spans 12 residues. The CDR3 DNA sequence: TGTGCCAGCAGTTATTCGGGTGACGAGCAGTACTTC. Protein product: CASSYSGDEQYF.

This chain links TRBV7-9 with TRBJ1-6, with TRBD1 as a possible D gene (5 bases). Trimming took off 5 bases at V and 7 bases at J, with 21 bases between the two ends. CDR3 length: 17 amino acids. Germline V gene data show CDR1 as SEHNR and CDR2 as FQNEAQ (reference sequence). This CDR3 reads CASSLSRRDRYNSPLHF. The CDR3 DNA reads as TGTGCCAGCAGCCTAAGTCGAAGAGACAGATACAATTCACCCCTCCACTTT.

The J gene is TRBJ2-7, the V gene TRBV10-3, with a tentative D call TRBD2 (6 bases). Trimming cost V 2 bases and J 6 bases, with 11 bases left between them. Germline V CDR1 and CDR2: ENHRY, SYGVKD. The CDR3 runs to 13 residues. CDR3 DNA sequence: TGTGCCATCAGTGAGGGGACTGGGTCCGAGCAGTACTTC. Amino acid sequence: CAISEGTGSEQYF.

The V gene is TRBV29-1, the J gene TRBJ2-7, with 10 bases that match TRBD2. The CDR3 extends over 13 amino acids. The V segment lost 6 bases and the J segment 2 bases; nucleotides outside the gene matches: 4. From germline, CDR1 is SQVTM and CDR2 ANQGSEA. The CDR3 reads CSVVAGGPYEQYF. CDR3 bases: TGCAGCGTAGTAGCGGGGGGCCCCTACGAGCAGTACTTC.

The CDR3 loop reads CAISEQTAVYGYTF. For the CDR3, the DNA is TGTGCCATCAGTGAGCAGACAGCCGTCTATGGCTACACCTTC. The V call is TRBV10-3, the J call TRBJ1-2; tentatively, D is TRBD1 (5 bases). Trimming removed 2 bases at V and 4 bases at J, with 11 bases between. CDR1 and CDR2 (germline): ENHRY, SYGVKD. CDR3 length equals 14 residues.

The chain joins TRBV6-5 to TRBJ1-6; the match to TRBD1 covers 8 bases. Per germline, CDR1 MNHEY and CDR2 SVGAGI. The CDR3 consists of 14 residues. Germline trimming cut 7 bases from V and 9 bases from J; bases unmatched to any gene: 8. The CDR3 here is CASTRTGGTSPLHF. The CDR3 DNA is TGTGCCAGCACCCGCACAGGGGGGACTTCACCCCTCCACTTT.